What follows are 31 T cell receptor beta chains derived from one specimen sequenced in a study of siplizumab effects on memory and regulatory T cells. TCRdb's copy holds only in-frame clones and misses some; the assay was immunoSEQ multiplex PCR. The table has about 120,000 clones, around 94% seen once. The source material was non-Treg CD4+ T cells sorted from blood. These TCRs come from a human donor in good health.

This chain links TRBV25-1 with TRBJ2-3; D unclear. Germline CDR1 is MGHDK and CDR2 is SYGVNS. The CDR3 is 12 amino acids. Trimming took off 1 base at V and 7 bases at J, with 6 bases between the two ends. Written as DNA, the CDR3 is TGTGCCAGCAGTGAATTAGGGTATACGCAGTATTTT. Amino acid sequence: CASSELGYTQYF. Looking up the rest from reference TRBV25-1 and TRBJ2-3 gives the full variable domain: EADIYQTPRYLVIGTGKKITLECSQTMGHDKMYWYQQDPGMELHLIHYSYGVNSTEKGDLSSESTVSRIRTEHFPLTLESARPSHTSQYLCASSELGYTQYFGPGTRLTVL.

The chain employs TRBV12-2 and TRBJ2-3; TRBD1 is the table's D call, not checked against the DNA. TRBV12-2 is noted as a pseudogene. This CDR3 has 15 residues. The CDR3 DNA follows: TGTGCAAGTCGCTTAGCGCAGGGCAGCACAGATACGCAGTATTTT. As protein: CASRLAQGSTDTQYF.

The chain carries TRBV2 and TRBJ1-2, with a possible D match to TRBD1 (5 bases). V lost 5 bases and J lost 4, with 14 bases in between. The CDR3 is made up of 14 amino acids. From germline, CDR1 is SNHLY and CDR2 FYNNEI. The CDR3 here is CASSYRDSPYGYTF. Here the CDR3 DNA reads TGTGCCAGCAGTTACCGAGACAGCCCCTATGGCTACACCTTC. Full variable domain (missing parts from reference TRBV2 and TRBJ1-2): EPEVTQTPSHQVTQMGQEVILRCVPISNHLYFYWYRQILGQKVEFLVSFYNNEISEKSEIFDDQFSVERPDGSNFTLKIRSTKLEDSAMYFCASSYRDSPYGYTFGSGTRLTVV.

The V call is TRBV2, the J call TRBJ2-7; D gene uncertain. V lost 7 bases and J 5 bases, leaving 15 bases between the germline ends. Germline V gene data show CDR1 as SNHLY and CDR2 as FYNNEI. The CDR3 extends over 13 amino acids. The CDR3 region has the DNA TGTGCCAGCATGAGTCAGATTGACCACGAGCAGTACTTC. Translation gives CASMSQIDHEQYF.

This chain links TRBV29-1 with TRBJ2-5; D might be TRBD1 (6 bases). The CDR3 contains 12 residues. V was trimmed by 5 bases and J by 4 bases, leaving 11 bases between them. Germline V CDR1 and CDR2: SQVTM, ANQGSEA. For the CDR3, the DNA is TGCAGCGTTAACAGGGATGGAGAGACCCAGTACTTC. Translation gives CSVNRDGETQYF.

The chain links TRBV19 to TRBJ2-1; 7 bases are shared with TRBD2. J gave up 3 bases and V 3 bases, and 5 bases lay outside the gene matches. The CDR3 has 15 residues. From germline, CDR1 is LNHDA and CDR2 SQIVND (reference sequence). The CDR3 spells CASSIRAGNYNEQFF. The CDR3 nucleotides read TGTGCCAGTAGTATCCGAGCGGGGAACTACAATGAGCAGTTCTTC. Full variable domain (rest looked up from reference TRBV19 and TRBJ2-1): DGGITQSPKYLFRKEGQNVTLSCEQNLNHDAMYWYRQDPGQGLRLIYYSQIVNDFQKGDIAEGYSVSREKKESFPLTVTSAQKNPTAFYLCASSIRAGNYNEQFFGPGTRLTVL.

The V gene is TRBV10-1, the J gene TRBJ2-7; D remains ambiguous. CDR1 WNHNN and CDR2 SYGVQD come from the germline V gene (reference sequence). V was shortened by 2 bases and J by 2 bases, with 7 bases between the two germline ends. The CDR3 totals 13 residues. CDR3 in DNA: TGCGCCAGCAGTGAGCCGAACGCCTACGAGCAGTACTTC. It encodes CASSEPNAYEQYF.

The rearrangement uses TRBV11-3 and TRBJ2-5; 7 bases match TRBD1. The V gene end was trimmed by 5 bases and the J gene end by 5 bases; junction bases not matched to a gene: 11. The germline V gene has CDR1 SGHNT and CDR2 YENEEA. The CDR3 sequence is 15 residues long. CDR3 nucleotides: TGTGCCAGCAGCATCGGACAGGCCGATAGTGAGACCCAGTACTTC. Encoded protein: CASSIGQADSETQYF.

The chain couples TRBV10-2 to TRBJ1-2; D might be TRBD1 (5 bases). Germline V gives CDR1 WSHSY, CDR2 SAAADI. CDR3 length: 15 residues. Trimming took 3 bases from V and 4 from J, leaving 15 bases between them. This CDR3 is CASSDLRGTGYGYTF. The CDR3 region has the DNA TGCGCCAGCAGTGATCTGCGGGGCACGGGCTATGGCTACACCTTC.

This chain joins TRBV2 and TRBJ1-4; D ambiguous. The germline V gene has CDR1 SNHLY and CDR2 FYNNEI. CDR3 length equals 14 residues. V lost 6 bases to trimming and J lost 0 bases, with 8 bases between them. CDR3 sequence: CASRATATNEKLFF. The CDR3 region has the DNA TGTGCCAGCAGGGCCACCGCAACTAATGAAAAACTGTTTTTT. Looking up the rest from reference TRBV2 and TRBJ1-4 gives the full variable domain: EPEVTQTPSHQVTQMGQEVILRCVPISNHLYFYWYRQILGQKVEFLVSFYNNEISEKSEIFDDQFSVERPDGSNFTLKIRSTKLEDSAMYFCASRATATNEKLFFGSGTQLSVL.

The gene calls are TRBV7-2 and TRBJ2-7; D possibly matches TRBD1 or TRBD2 (5 bases each). The V and J ends lost 3 bases and 2 bases respectively, with 11 bases between them. This CDR3 spans 14 amino acids. Germline V CDR1 and CDR2: SGHTA, FQGNSA. For the CDR3, the DNA is TGTGCCAGCAGCTTTTTGGGACGGACCTACGAGCAGTACTTC. Protein sequence: CASSFLGRTYEQYF.

This rearrangement joins TRBV2 to TRBJ2-7; 10 bases are shared with TRBD1. Losses at the gene ends were 2 bases for V and 3 bases for J; bases not matched to a gene: 4. Germline V gene lookup returns CDR1 SNHLY and CDR2 FYNNEI. This CDR3 is built from 15 residues. The CDR3 sequence is CASSELGTGVYEQYF. The DNA of the CDR3 is TGTGCCAGCAGTGAACTGGGGACAGGGGTCTACGAGCAGTACTTC.

The chain has TRBV27 and TRBJ2-7; 8 nucleotides align to TRBD1. J lost 2 bases, V lost 2 bases, and 2 bases had no gene match. The CDR3 spans 14 residues. Per the germline V gene, CDR1 is MNHEY and CDR2 is SMNVEV (reference sequence). CDR3 amino acids: CASSLSRGPYEQYF. CDR3 bases: TGTGCCAGCAGTTTAAGCAGGGGGCCCTACGAGCAGTACTTC.

V is TRBV5-8 and J is TRBJ2-1, with TRBD1 matching over 8 bases. CDR3 size: 14 residues. Germline CDR1 SGHTS, CDR2 YDEGEE. The trim removed 5 bases at V and 9 bases at J, leaving 10 bases unmatched. The CDR3 sequence: CASSTGTGFGEQFF. The CDR3 DNA sequence: TGTGCCAGCAGTACCGGGACAGGTTTCGGTGAGCAGTTCTTC.

This clone occurred once. The chain employs TRBV7-9 and TRBJ2-5; D is unresolved. Germline V gene lookup returns CDR1 SEHNR and CDR2 FQNEAQ (reference sequence). This CDR3 is 13 amino acids long. The V and J ends lost 5 bases and 5 bases respectively, with 12 bases between them. CDR3 in DNA: TGTGCCAGCAGCCGCGGCACTGGGGAGACCCAGTACTTC. Protein: CASSRGTGETQYF.

This chain links TRBV6-6 with TRBJ2-5; D perhaps matches TRBD2 (6 bases). Trimming left V 6 bases short and J 5 bases short, with 16 bases between. The germline V gene encodes CDR1 MNHNY and CDR2 SVGAGI (reference sequence). The CDR3 covers 14 residues. The CDR3 here is CASRAGWRGETQYF. CDR3 in DNA: TGTGCCAGCAGAGCCGGGTGGAGGGGTGAGACCCAGTACTTC.

This clone is a singleton in its sample. The chain combines TRBV28 with TRBJ2-2; a weak D match, TRBD1 (7 bases). This CDR3 is built from 15 residues. Trimming took off 8 bases at V and 6 bases at J, with 19 bases between the two ends. In germline, CDR1 is MDHEN, CDR2 SYDVKM. The CDR3: CASLERRGRSGELFF. The CDR3 nucleotides are TGTGCCAGCCTCGAAAGGAGGGGGCGGTCCGGGGAGCTGTTTTTT.

The chain combines TRBV16 with TRBJ1-5; 8 nucleotides align to TRBD1. Looked up from germline, CDR1 is KGHSY and CDR2 is FQNENV. This CDR3 has 14 amino acids. The trim removed 5 bases at V and 2 bases at J, leaving 2 bases unmatched. The CDR3 here is CASSLGQGNQPQHF. CDR3 sequence (DNA): TGTGCCAGCAGCTTGGGACAGGGCAATCAGCCCCAGCATTTT.

This chain uses TRBV18 with TRBJ1-2; 11 bases match TRBD1. The germline V gene encodes CDR1 KGHSH and CDR2 LQKENI. CDR3 length: 17 amino acids. V shed 3 bases, J shed 8 bases, and the junction held 14 bases outside the gene matches. CDR3 region: CASSPLRTGGERIGYTF. The CDR3 DNA follows: TGTGCCAGCTCACCGCTCCGGACAGGGGGCGAACGGATCGGCTACACCTTC.

V gene TRBV5-5 combines with J gene TRBJ2-3; the D gene is possibly TRBD2 (5 bases). CDR3 length: 16 amino acids. V shed 3 bases and J shed 1 base, with 15 bases lying between them. Germline CDR1 is SGHKS and CDR2 is YYEKEE (reference sequence). As DNA, the CDR3 is TGTGCCAGCAGCTACGGTTATCGGGGTGGCACAGATACGCAGTATTTT. This gives the protein CASSYGYRGGTDTQYF.

The chain uses TRBV5-1 and TRBJ2-4, with 7 bases identical to TRBD2. V shed 0 bases, J shed 7 bases, and the junction held 7 bases outside the gene matches. Germline CDR1 is SGHRS and CDR2 is YFSETQ. The CDR3 consists of 15 residues. CDR3: CASSLDTGLTNIQYF. DNA of the CDR3: TGCGCCAGCAGCTTGGATACGGGACTAACGAACATTCAGTACTTC. The full variable domain, its missing parts supplied by reference TRBV5-1 and TRBJ2-4, is KAGVTQTPRYLIKTRGQQVTLSCSPISGHRSVSWYQQTPGQGLQFLFEYFSETQRNKGNFPGRFSGRQFSNSRSEMNVSTLELGDSALYLCASSLDTGLTNIQYFGAGTRLSVL.

The CDR3 coding sequence is TGCGCCAGCAGCCAAGTGATGCTCTACGAGCAGTACTTC. Protein product: CASSQVMLYEQYF. V usage is TRBV4-1 and J usage is TRBJ2-7; D is unresolved. Trimming took off 1 base at V and 3 bases at J, with 7 bases between the two ends. CDR3 length: 13 residues. The germline gives CDR1 MGHRA, CDR2 YSYEKL.

The chain carries TRBV6-5 and TRBJ2-3; D perhaps matches TRBD2 (5 bases). From germline, CDR1 is MNHEY and CDR2 SVGAGI. The V and J ends lost 8 bases and 6 bases respectively, with 9 bases between them. This CDR3 comprises 11 residues. The CDR3 sequence is CASRTRDTQYF. The CDR3 coding sequence is TGTGCCAGCCGCACTAGGGATACGCAGTATTTT.

This rearrangement joins TRBV27 to TRBJ2-7; a weak D match, TRBD1 (6 bases). CDR3 size: 13 residues. The germline V gene has CDR1 MNHEY and CDR2 SMNVEV (reference sequence). Trimming stripped 8 bases from V and 1 base from J, with 12 bases between. The CDR3 DNA is TGTGCCAGCCGGACAGAGTTTTCCTACGAGCAGTACTTC. Protein product: CASRTEFSYEQYF.

The chain combines TRBV18 with TRBJ2-7, with D possibly matching TRBD2 (6 bases). Germline assignment: CDR1 KGHSH and CDR2 LQKENI. This CDR3 region has 13 residues. V was clipped by 6 bases and J by 10 bases, with 19 bases between them. The CDR3 is CASSPRDGGYQYF. The CDR3 region has the DNA TGTGCCAGCTCCCCAAGGGACGGGGGATATCAGTACTTC.

The chain links TRBV6-5 to TRBJ2-5; TRBD1 aligns across 11 bases. This CDR3 is 15 amino acids long. CDR1 is MNHEY and CDR2 is SVGAGI in the germline V gene. Trimming cost V 2 bases and J 4 bases; bases outside gene matches: 3. CDR3 DNA: TGTGCCAGCAGTTACGGACAGGGGGCCGGAGAGACCCAGTACTTC. Protein sequence: CASSYGQGAGETQYF.

This clone was seen once. The chain couples TRBV18 to TRBJ2-1; TRBD1 is a possible D gene (5 bases). The CDR3 has 14 residues. The ends were cut back, 3 bases at V and 3 bases at J, with 9 bases in the middle. CDR1 is KGHSH, CDR2 LQKENI, per germline. As DNA, the CDR3 is TGTGCCAGCTCACCCCCGCAGGGCTACAATGAGCAGTTCTTC. Amino acids: CASSPPQGYNEQFF. The full variable domain, completed using reference TRBV18 and TRBJ2-1, is NAGVMQNPRHLVRRRGQEARLRCSPMKGHSHVYWYRQLPEEGLKFMVYLQKENIIDESGMPKERFSAEFPKEGPSILRIQQVVRGDSAAYFCASSPPQGYNEQFFGPGTRLTVL.

The chain employs TRBV7-2 and TRBJ1-4, with 7 bases aligning to TRBD1. The ends lost 5 bases at V and 0 bases at J; junction bases unmatched: 9. Per the germline V gene, CDR1 is SGHTA and CDR2 is FQGNSA. The CDR3 length is 17 residues. CDR3 nucleotide sequence: TGTGCCAGCAGCACCGGGACAGCCTATTCAACTAATGAAAAACTGTTTTTT. This codes for CASSTGTAYSTNEKLFF.

This clone was seen a single time. The V call is TRBV9, the J call TRBJ2-7, with D perhaps TRBD1 or TRBD2 (5 bases each). V dropped 0 bases and J dropped 7 bases, with 17 bases sitting between them. The V gene's germline CDR1 is SGDLS and CDR2 YYNGEE. CDR3 length: 15 residues. The CDR3 DNA reads TGTGCCAGCAGCGTAGATTGGGGGATCGGCGGGGAGCAGTACTTC. Encoded protein: CASSVDWGIGGEQYF.

This sequence joins TRBV27 and TRBJ2-3; the D is unclear. Germline CDR1 MNHEY, CDR2 SMNVEV (reference sequence). The CDR3 contains 16 residues. Trimming removed 10 bases at V and 0 bases at J, with 20 bases between. The CDR3 sequence: CATQTRFGLSTDTQYF. The CDR3 nucleotides are TGTGCCACCCAGACACGCTTCGGTCTCAGCACAGATACGCAGTATTTT.

V usage is TRBV10-1 and J usage is TRBJ2-3, with a weak D call TRBD1 (5 bases). Per the germline V gene, CDR1 is WNHNN and CDR2 is SYGVQD (reference sequence). This CDR3 has 15 residues. V was trimmed by 6 bases and J by 0 bases, leaving 13 bases between them. The CDR3 DNA follows: TGCGCCAGCAGCGATGGACAAGATAGCACAGATACGCAGTATTTT. Its protein product is CASSDGQDSTDTQYF.